The entry below describes one T cell receptor (beta chain). Its antigen remains unknown. V lost 4 bases and J 4 bases, leaving 22 bases between the germline ends. Germline-derived CDR1 and CDR2 are SQVTM and ANQGSEA. This CDR3 contains 16 residues. The protocol was immunoSEQ multiplex PCR, while the TCRdb copy is restricted to in-frame clones and leaves out a portion. The sample shows 25,000 to 30,000 clones, about 82% of them seen only once. The data are from a study of T cell repertoires in ileal Crohn's disease. Study conclusions and caveats: Sorted CD8 T cells held more high-frequency clones than CD4.

This TCR derives from an adult with Crohn's disease. This sequence joins TRBV29-1 and TRBJ2-5; D perhaps matches TRBD1 (6 bases). The source material was ileal tissue. The CDR3 region is CSVGSTGSGLRETQYF. CDR3 in DNA: TGCAGCGTTGGATCAACAGGGTCCGGGTTGAGAGAGACCCAGTACTTC. Complete variable domain (other parts from reference TRBV29-1 and TRBJ2-5): SAVISQKPSRDICQRGTSLTIQCQVDSQVTMMFWYRQQPGQSLTLIATANQGSEATYESGFVIDKFPISRPNLTFSTLTVSNMSPEDSSIYLCSVGSTGSGLRETQYFGPGTRLLVL.